The 30 T cell receptor beta chains given below trace back to one sample, sequenced in a study of shared clonotypes between healthy human individuals. CD45RO-negative cells were positively selected for CCR7, leaving out terminally differentiated effector memory CD45RA+ cells. The data were produced by immunoSEQ multiplex PCR, yet TCRdb's version contains in-frame clones alone and is incomplete. The table lists millions of clones, 85% to 95% of them singletons. The sample comprised naive CD8+ T cells from PBMCs. These receptors came from a man aged 18 to 35 in good health. Some clones in this sample may be carry-over from other donors' samples.

V usage is TRBV27 and J usage is TRBJ2-2; D is perhaps TRBD2 (5 bases). The CDR3 totals 18 residues. The germline V and J ends were trimmed by 0 bases and 5 bases, with 19 bases remaining between them. Germline CDR1 reads MNHEY; CDR2 reads SMNVEV (reference sequence). The CDR3, as DNA: TGTGCCAGCAGTTTATCGACCCAGATGGGAGTGGGTACCGGGGAGCTGTTTTTT. Protein sequence: CASSLSTQMGVGTGELFF.

This chain uses TRBV5-4 with TRBJ2-4, with 7 bases identical to TRBD1. V shed 1 base, J shed 7 bases, and the junction held 20 bases outside the gene matches. This CDR3 spans 19 amino acids. Germline CDR1 and CDR2: SGHNT and YYREEE (reference sequence). CDR3 protein: CASSLKRERGGPVHNIQYF. The CDR3 DNA is TGTGCCAGCAGCTTGAAGAGGGAAAGAGGGGGCCCGGTTCATAACATTCAGTACTTC.

This chain links TRBV13 with TRBJ2-7, with D unclear. The V end lost 5 bases, the J end lost 1 base, and 9 bases lay between the germline ends. The germline V gene encodes CDR1 PRHDT and CDR2 FYEKMQ (reference sequence). The CDR3 consists of 13 residues. This CDR3 is CASSRRPSYEQYF. CDR3 nucleotides: TGTGCCAGCAGCCGGCGACCTTCCTACGAGCAGTACTTC.

This chain uses TRBV12-1 with TRBJ1-5. TRBV12-1 constitutes a pseudogene. The CDR3 extends over 19 amino acids. CDR3 bases: TGTGCCAGCAGCTTTAATGGTCGCAGGACGGGTTATAGCAATCAGCCCCAGCATTTT. This codes for CASSFNGRRTGYSNQPQHF.

This clone was seen just once. The chain links TRBV6-6 to TRBJ1-2; 9 bases match TRBD1. The V and J ends lost 6 bases and 8 bases, in that order; junction bases with no gene match: 13. The V gene's germline CDR1 is MNHNY and CDR2 SVGAGI (reference sequence). The CDR3 runs 15 residues. The CDR3, as DNA: TGTGCCAGCAGACTCGACAGGGGGTCGGATAAGGGCTACACCTTC. Its translation is CASRLDRGSDKGYTF.

This chain links TRBV6-1 with TRBJ1-4; D is possibly TRBD1 (6 bases). There are 15 residues in the CDR3. The V end was cut by 5 bases, the J end by 1 base, with 11 bases between. Germline V gene sequence: CDR1 MNHNS, CDR2 SASEGT. DNA for the CDR3: TGTGCCAGCAGTAATCACAGGGAAACTAATGAAAAACTGTTTTTT. Protein product: CASSNHRETNEKLFF.

This clone was detected only once. The V and J genes are TRBV7-8 and TRBJ2-3, with TRBD1 identical over 9 bases. The CDR3 has 16 amino acids. V was pared by 5 bases and J by 5 bases, with 11 bases of the junction left unmatched. Germline V lookup: CDR1 SGHVS, CDR2 FQNEAQ. The CDR3: CASSPLPGQGKDTQYF. In nucleotides, the CDR3 is TGTGCCAGCAGCCCTTTACCGGGACAGGGAAAAGATACGCAGTATTTT.

This clone has just one count. The rearrangement uses TRBV27 and TRBJ2-7; no reliable D call. The CDR3 has 13 amino acids. The germline V gene has CDR1 MNHEY and CDR2 SMNVEV (reference sequence). The V gene lost 8 bases and the J gene lost 6 bases, with 17 bases spanning the gap. DNA for the CDR3: TGTGCCAGCCGCCCGGCCGGGCTTCGCGAGCAGTACTTC. Its translation is CASRPAGLREQYF.

This chain joins TRBV7-3 and TRBJ2-7; D is perhaps TRBD1 (6 bases). Trimming removed 2 bases from V and 0 bases from J, with 8 bases in between. CDR1 and CDR2 from the germline V gene are SGHTA and FQGTGA. CDR3 size: 14 residues. CDR3 loop: CASSLQGSSYEQYF. CDR3 bases: TGTGCCAGCAGCTTACAGGGGAGCTCCTACGAGCAGTACTTC.

This chain connects TRBV11-2 to TRBJ2-2; D is unresolved. Trimming took 3 bases from V and 8 from J, leaving 4 bases between them. Germline V lookup: CDR1 SGHAT, CDR2 FQNNGV. There are 11 residues in the CDR3. CDR3: CASSLEGELFF. The CDR3, as DNA: TGTGCCAGCAGCTTGGAAGGGGAGCTGTTTTTT.

This chain joins TRBV27 and TRBJ2-7; tentatively, D is TRBD2 (6 bases). The germline V gene has CDR1 MNHEY and CDR2 SMNVEV (reference sequence). The V end lost 5 bases, the J end lost 3 bases, and 14 bases lay between the germline ends. This CDR3 comprises 14 residues. Written as DNA, the CDR3 is TGTGCCAGCAGTAGCCTAGCGCCCTTCTACGAGCAGTACTTC. Residues: CASSSLAPFYEQYF.

The chain joins TRBV7-6 to TRBJ2-2; unclear D gene. Germline CDR1 SGHVS, CDR2 FNYEAQ. CDR3 length: 15 amino acids. The germline V and J ends were trimmed by 1 base and 6 bases, with 12 bases remaining between them. CDR3 bases: TGTGCCAGCAGCTTAGTCCCACGGGTCTCCGGGGAGCTGTTTTTT. It specifies CASSLVPRVSGELFF.

The J gene is TRBJ1-2, the V gene TRBV30; D is unresolved. V shed 2 bases and J shed 2 bases, with 6 bases lying between them. The germline CDR1 and CDR2 sequences are GTSNPN and SVGIG (reference sequence). CDR3 size: 12 residues. The CDR3 DNA sequence: TGTGCCTGGAGTCCTTCAAACTATGGCTACACCTTC. This encodes CAWSPSNYGYTF.

The J gene is TRBJ2-7, the V gene TRBV11-2, with D possibly TRBD2 on 6 matching bases. Trimming removed 5 bases at V and 5 bases at J, with 16 bases between. Germline assignment: CDR1 SGHAT and CDR2 FQNNGV. The CDR3 extends over 14 amino acids. The DNA of the CDR3 is TGTGCCAGCAGCCCCCTGACGGGAGACCACGAGCAGTACTTC. This codes for CASSPLTGDHEQYF.

The V and J genes are TRBV11-2 and TRBJ2-5, with D tentatively TRBD1 or TRBD2 (6 bases each). The CDR3 extends over 13 amino acids. Germline V gene data show CDR1 as SGHAT and CDR2 as FQNNGV. V was clipped by 3 bases and J by 5 bases, with 10 bases between them. In nucleotides, the CDR3 is TGTGCCAGCAGCTTTGGGGGGCGTGAGACCCAGTACTTC. Protein: CASSFGGRETQYF.

This clone was counted a single time. This CDR3 is CASSPRSIYEQYF. In DNA, the CDR3 is TGTGCCAGCAGTCCAAGGTCCATCTACGAGCAGTACTTC. The genes are TRBV27 and TRBJ2-7, with D unresolved. CDR1 and CDR2 from the germline V gene are MNHEY and SMNVEV (reference sequence). This CDR3 comprises 13 residues. The V end was cut by 5 bases, the J end by 3 bases, with 11 bases between.

V and J are TRBV19 and TRBJ2-7; D is possibly TRBD2 (7 bases). Germline CDR1 and CDR2: LNHDA and SQIVND (reference sequence). Trimming stripped 3 bases from V and 4 bases from J, with 10 bases between. CDR3 length: 13 amino acids. CDR3 DNA: TGTGCCAGTAGTATGAGGGGGGGATACGAGCAGTACTTC. This sequence encodes CASSMRGGYEQYF.

J is TRBJ2-5 and V is TRBV27; weak D call: TRBD1 (5 bases). CDR3 length equals 15 residues. Trimming took 2 bases from V and 4 from J, leaving 14 bases between them. Germline values: CDR1 MNHEY, CDR2 SMNVEV (reference sequence). This chain's CDR3 is CASSLRQGRAETQYF. CDR3 DNA sequence: TGTGCCAGCAGTTTAAGGCAGGGTCGGGCAGAGACCCAGTACTTC.

The CDR3 sequence is CASSETGGGTEAFF. CDR3 in DNA: TGTGCCAGCAGCGAGACAGGGGGCGGTACTGAAGCTTTCTTT. The rearrangement links TRBV7-6 to TRBJ1-1; 10 bases line up with TRBD1. The CDR3 is made up of 14 amino acids. Trimming removed 5 bases from V and 5 bases from J; junction bases left unmatched: 5. Per the germline V gene, CDR1 is SGHVS and CDR2 is FNYEAQ. Looking up the rest from reference TRBV7-6 and TRBJ1-1 gives the full variable domain: GAGVSQSPRYKVTKRGQDVALRCDPISGHVSLYWYRQALGQGPEFLTYFNYEAQQDKSGLPNDRFSAERPEGSISTLTIQRTEQRDSAMYRCASSETGGGTEAFFGQGTRLTVV.

CDR3 in DNA: TGTGCCAGCAGCGCTCAGGGGGCCCCTGATAATCAGCCCCAGCATTTT. This codes for CASSAQGAPDNQPQHF. The rearrangement links TRBV7-9 to TRBJ1-5; 8 nucleotides agree with TRBD1. Trimming cost V 5 bases and J 4 bases; bases outside gene matches: 10. Germline assignment: CDR1 SEHNR and CDR2 FQNEAQ (reference sequence). This CDR3 has 16 amino acids.

J is TRBJ2-7 and V is TRBV28; D is undetermined. Per germline, CDR1 MDHEN and CDR2 SYDVKM. The CDR3 runs to 13 residues. Trimming cost V 7 bases and J 4 bases, with 14 bases left between them. The chain's CDR3 is CASTKRGAYEQYF. The CDR3 DNA is TGTGCCAGCACCAAAAGAGGTGCATACGAGCAGTACTTC.

This sequence joins TRBV19 and TRBJ2-7, with 7 bases matching TRBD2. Germline CDR1 and CDR2: LNHDA and SQIVND (reference sequence). CDR3 length equals 15 residues. V was pared by 1 base and J by 3 bases, with 6 bases of the junction left unmatched. The CDR3 DNA reads as TGTGCCAGTAGTATAGGCGGGAGAGGTCACTACGAGCAGTACTTC. Protein product: CASSIGGRGHYEQYF.

CDR3 nucleotide sequence: TGTGCCAGCAGCTTTAGACAGGGGGCATATTCACCCCTCCACTTT. Its protein product is CASSFRQGAYSPLHF. The chain joins TRBV5-6 to TRBJ1-6, with 10 bases aligning to TRBD1. Germline V gene data show CDR1 as SGHDT and CDR2 as YYEEEE. V gave up 2 bases and J gave up 8 bases; unmatched junction bases: 4. The CDR3 sequence is 15 residues long.

J is TRBJ1-5 and V is TRBV23-1, with D hard to call. TRBV23-1 is annotated as an ORF whose role is uncertain. V lost 3 bases, J lost 1 base, and 10 bases lay in between. The CDR3 extends over 15 amino acids. DNA of the CDR3: TGCGCCAGCAGTCACCCCCAACGAAGCAATCAGCCCCAGCATTTT. Translating it yields CASSHPQRSNQPQHF.

On this clone: This could be a read error, since a much larger clone is one nucleotide away. The V gene is TRBV5-5, the J gene TRBJ1-1; unclear D gene. CDR1 is SGHKS and CDR2 is YYEKEE in the germline V gene (reference sequence). The CDR3 loop spans 12 amino acids. V was cut by 4 bases and J by 1 base, with 5 bases left in between. The CDR3 DNA sequence: TGTGCCAGCAGCGCAGGGAACACTGAAGCTTTCTTT. It yields the protein CASSAGNTEAFF.

J is TRBJ2-1 and V is TRBV5-6, with 9 nucleotides matching TRBD1. Germline V lookup: CDR1 SGHDT, CDR2 YYEEEE. Losses at the gene ends were 5 bases for V and 7 bases for J; bases not matched to a gene: 7. CDR3 size: 14 residues. The CDR3 nucleotides are TGTGCCAGCAGGGCCGGGACAGGGTCGAATGAGCAGTTCTTC. Translated, it gives CASRAGTGSNEQFF.

With respect to this clone: The same CDR3 also results from other DNA sequences found in this sample. V gene TRBV7-3 combines with J gene TRBJ2-3; TRBD2 agrees at 9 bases. Germline CDR1 reads SGHTA; CDR2 reads FQGTGA. Trimming cost V 1 base and J 3 bases; bases outside gene matches: 2. This CDR3 region has 15 residues. CDR3 sequence: CASSLIAGGTDTQYF. The DNA for the CDR3 is TGTGCCAGCAGCTTAATTGCGGGAGGGACAGATACGCAGTATTTT. The full variable domain, rest sourced from reference TRBV7-3 and TRBJ2-3, is GAGVSQTPSNKVTEKGKYVELRCDPISGHTALYWYRQSLGQGPEFLIYFQGTGAADDSGLPNDRFFAVRPEGSVSTLKIQRTERGDSAVYLCASSLIAGGTDTQYFGPGTRLTVL.

As to this clone: Other DNA variants within this sample encode the same CDR3. V and J are TRBV7-9 and TRBJ2-7, with D unresolved. Germline CDR1 reads SEHNR; CDR2 reads FQNEAQ (reference sequence). The length of the CDR3 is 13 residues. With 1 base removed from V and 4 bases from J, the gap between germline ends came to 8 bases. CDR3 in amino acids: CASSLVTAYEQYF. The CDR3 nucleotides are TGTGCCAGCAGCTTAGTTACGGCATACGAGCAGTACTTC.

The CDR3 sequence is CASSLMTGGTGELFF. The CDR3 DNA is TGTGCCAGCAGCTTAATGACAGGGGGCACCGGGGAGCTGTTTTTT. V is TRBV11-1 and J is TRBJ2-2; 9 bases map to TRBD1. CDR1 SGHAT and CDR2 FQDESV come from the germline V gene (reference sequence). With 2 bases clipped from V and 4 bases from J, the junction kept 2 bases outside the gene matches. CDR3 length equals 15 residues.

J is TRBJ2-1 and V is TRBV11-2; 8 nucleotides match TRBD1. Germline values: CDR1 SGHAT, CDR2 FQNNGV. There are 15 residues in the CDR3. V gave up 6 bases and J gave up 3 bases; unmatched junction bases: 7. The chain's CDR3 is CASRPTGQGYNEQFF. The CDR3 region has the DNA TGTGCCAGCAGACCTACCGGACAGGGCTACAATGAGCAGTTCTTC.